These 5 T cell receptor beta chains were sequenced from one sample in a study of T cells in localized non-small cell lung cancer. Generated by immunoSEQ multiplex PCR, the TCRdb table keeps only in-frame clones and is missing some. The data show around 30,000 clones, with approximately 94% seen just once and 0.65% to 0.85% held by the top ten. The sequenced sample was peripheral blood, obtained before any cancer treatment. The receptors stem from a woman aged 40-70 years with stage I lung adenocarcinoma.

The chain recombines TRBV9 with TRBJ1-1; D not resolved. The V end was cut by 4 bases, the J end by 1 base, with 8 bases between. The length of the CDR3 is 13 residues. Per the germline V gene, CDR1 is SGDLS and CDR2 is YYNGEE. The CDR3 bases are TGTGCCAGCAGCATAGGTGGGAACACTGAAGCTTTCTTT. Translation: CASSIGGNTEAFF. The variable domain in full, with the rest retrieved from reference TRBV9 and TRBJ1-1, is DSGVTQTPKHLITATGQRVTLRCSPRSGDLSVYWYQQSLDQGLQFLIQYYNGEERAKGNILERFSAQQFPDLHSELNLSSLELGDSALYFCASSIGGNTEAFFGQGTRLTVV.

V and J are TRBV6-1 and TRBJ1-6; D possibly corresponds to TRBD1 (5 bases). Germline CDR1 is MNHNS and CDR2 is SASEGT. V lost 7 bases, J lost 4 bases, and 11 bases lay in between. The CDR3 is made up of 14 amino acids. The CDR3: CASTQDIYNSPLHF. Written as DNA, the CDR3 is TGTGCCAGCACCCAGGACATTTATAATTCACCCCTCCACTTT.

This clone was picked up one time. This chain connects TRBV2 to TRBJ2-3; 10 bases match TRBD2. The CDR3 consists of 17 residues. Germline CDR1 SNHLY, CDR2 FYNNEI. V lost 4 bases, J lost 11 bases, and 18 bases stayed unmatched. CDR3 DNA: TGTGCCAGCAGTGTGGGGAGCACCCGAGCGGGAGGGCGAGTGCAGTATTTT. Amino acid sequence: CASSVGSTRAGGRVQYF.

The chain joins TRBV6-6 to TRBJ2-7; D possibly uses TRBD1 or TRBD2 (6 bases each). Per germline, CDR1 MNHNY and CDR2 SVGAGI (reference sequence). V was trimmed by 2 bases and J by 3 bases, leaving 17 bases between them. The CDR3 contains 16 residues. This chain's CDR3 is CASSYPPGANDYEQYF. CDR3 bases: TGTGCCAGCAGTTACCCCCCGGGGGCAAACGACTACGAGCAGTACTTC.

The chain has TRBV7-2 and TRBJ2-5; perhaps TRBD1 as D (5 bases). Trimming left V 3 bases short and J 4 bases short, with 12 bases between. The CDR3 sequence is 14 residues long. Looked up from germline, CDR1 is SGHTA and CDR2 is FQGNSA. CDR3 amino acids: CASSFSGNGETQYF. For the CDR3, the DNA is TGTGCCAGCAGCTTCTCAGGGAATGGAGAGACCCAGTACTTC.